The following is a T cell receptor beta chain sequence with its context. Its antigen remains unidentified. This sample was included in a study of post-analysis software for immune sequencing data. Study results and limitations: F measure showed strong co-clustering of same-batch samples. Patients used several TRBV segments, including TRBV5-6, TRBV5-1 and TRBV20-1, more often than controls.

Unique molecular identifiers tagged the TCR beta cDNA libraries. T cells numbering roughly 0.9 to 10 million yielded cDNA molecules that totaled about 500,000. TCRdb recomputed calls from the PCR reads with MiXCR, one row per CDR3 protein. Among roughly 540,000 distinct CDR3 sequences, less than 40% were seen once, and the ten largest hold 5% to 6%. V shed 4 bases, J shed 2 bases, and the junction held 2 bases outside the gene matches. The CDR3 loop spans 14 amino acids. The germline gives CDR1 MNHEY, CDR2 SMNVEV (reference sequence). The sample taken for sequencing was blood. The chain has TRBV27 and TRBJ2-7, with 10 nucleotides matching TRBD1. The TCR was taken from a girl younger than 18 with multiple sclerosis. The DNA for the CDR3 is TGTGCCAGCAGTTGGACAGGGGGGGCCTACGAGCAGTACTTC. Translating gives CASSWTGGAYEQYF.